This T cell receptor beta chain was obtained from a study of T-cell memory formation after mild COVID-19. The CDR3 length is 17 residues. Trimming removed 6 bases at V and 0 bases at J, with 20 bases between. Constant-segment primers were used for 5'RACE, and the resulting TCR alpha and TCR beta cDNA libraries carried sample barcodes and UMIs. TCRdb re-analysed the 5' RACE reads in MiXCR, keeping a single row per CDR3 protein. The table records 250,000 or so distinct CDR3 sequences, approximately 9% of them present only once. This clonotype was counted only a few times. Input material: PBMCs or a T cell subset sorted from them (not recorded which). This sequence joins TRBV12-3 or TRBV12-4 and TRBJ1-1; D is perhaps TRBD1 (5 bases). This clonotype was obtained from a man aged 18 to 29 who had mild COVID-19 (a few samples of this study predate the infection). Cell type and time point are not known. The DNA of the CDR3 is TGTGCCAGCAGCCTCCCGGGCGGTGGGGGGATGAACACTGAAGCTTTCTTT. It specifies CASSLPGGGGMNTEAFF.